This T cell receptor (beta chain) was obtained from a study of OX40 agonist ivuxolimab in advanced cancers. For the study at large: Dose-escalation cases comprised hepatocellular carcinoma, melanoma, renal cell or head and neck cancer. Partial responses occurred in three patients (one hepatocellular carcinoma, two cutaneous melanoma).

Clones were sequenced by immunoSEQ multiplex PCR, and TCRdb holds only the in-frame ones, with some missing. The repertoire includes roughly 75,000 clones, about nine tenths of them detected once, and over 0.3% sits in the top ten. General observations from the study: Normalized T-cell clonal expansion was also low in a subset of nonresponders.

The V and J ends lost 8 bases and 3 bases, in that order; junction bases with no gene match: 3. The germline V gene has CDR1 MNHEY and CDR2 SMNVEV (reference sequence). The CDR3 runs to 13 residues. Turning to this clone: Its antigen is not known.

Cycle 7 day 1, cycle 4 day 1, and baseline were the timepoints at which blood was sampled. The origin of this receptor is an adult with an advanced solid tumor such as melanoma, head and neck, liver or kidney cancer. The material was CD4+ or CD8+ T cells sorted from blood, obtained in a trial of the OX40 agonist ivuxolimab. The chain has TRBV27 and TRBJ1-3, with 8 bases lining up with TRBD1. The CDR3, as DNA: TGTGCCAGCGGACAGGGTTTTGGAAACACCATATATTTT. Protein sequence: CASGQGFGNTIYF.